This T cell receptor (beta chain) derives from a study of a mutant IDH1 vaccine in newly diagnosed glioma. Study results and caveats: Pseudoprogression appeared unlinked to shifts in leading peripheral T cell clonotypes.

Comments on this clone: The antigen remains undetermined.

TCRdb's copy holds only in-frame clones and misses some; the assay was immunoSEQ multiplex PCR. Of over 40,000 clones in the sample, 78% were seen once. Noted time point: week 23, last vaccination. Each vaccine dose was 300 ug of mutant IDH1 20-mer peptide, with topical imiquimod. Donor tumors were new WHO grade 3 or 4 IDH1-mutant, ATRX-lost astrocytomas. V gave up 2 bases and J gave up 1 base, with 8 bases separating them. CDR1 and CDR2 from the germline V gene are MDHEN and SYDVKM. This CDR3 spans 14 amino acids. The clonotype was recovered from a woman aged 35 to 49 with glioma. Some clones in this sample may be carry-over from other donors' samples. The sequencing used PBMCs, collected from a glioma patient whose treatment included an IDH1 peptide vaccine. The rearrangement links TRBV28 to TRBJ1-1, with no clear D. The CDR3 is CASSLMGANTEAFF. CDR3 DNA sequence: TGTGCCAGCAGTTTAATGGGCGCGAACACTGAAGCTTTCTTT.